This T cell receptor (beta chain) appears in the sequencing data of a study of long-term antiretroviral therapy in people with HIV. Findings and caveats of the study: After ART, diversity increased yet remained lower than transplant donor controls. Blood in the study was drawn between about 2004 and 2017, possibly under older ART regimens, which may be less effective than current ones.

Germline CDR1 and CDR2: SGHVS and FQNEAQ. The CDR3 loop spans 14 amino acids. V lost 5 bases and J lost 4, with 12 bases in between. Samples were assayed with immunoSEQ v3.0 at survey level. The method was immunoSEQ multiplex PCR; TCRdb's version includes in-frame clones alone and lacks a portion of them. The table includes tens of thousands of clones, 85% to 90% detected once. Concerning this clone: Its matching antigen is unknown.

The origin of this receptor is a man aged 25-45 years with HIV. This rearrangement joins TRBV7-8 to TRBJ1-3; D gene unclear. The sequencing used unsorted PBMCs, collected more than 4.3 years after starting antiretroviral therapy. CDR3: CASSVDSPGNTIYF. As DNA, the CDR3 is TGTGCCAGCAGCGTAGATAGTCCCGGAAACACCATATATTTT.